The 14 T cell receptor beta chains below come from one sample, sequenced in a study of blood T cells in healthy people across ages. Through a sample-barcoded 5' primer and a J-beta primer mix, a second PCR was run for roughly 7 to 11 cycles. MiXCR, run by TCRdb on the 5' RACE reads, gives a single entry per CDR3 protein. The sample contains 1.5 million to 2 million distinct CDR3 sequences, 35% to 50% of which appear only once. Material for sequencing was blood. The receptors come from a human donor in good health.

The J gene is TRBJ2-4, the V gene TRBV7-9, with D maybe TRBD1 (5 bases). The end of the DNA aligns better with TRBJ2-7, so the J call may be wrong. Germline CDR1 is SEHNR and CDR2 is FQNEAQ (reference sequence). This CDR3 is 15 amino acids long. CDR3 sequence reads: CASSLRGANPYEQYF. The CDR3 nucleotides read TGTGCCAGCAGCTTAAGGGGCGCGAACCCTTACGAGCAGTACTTC.

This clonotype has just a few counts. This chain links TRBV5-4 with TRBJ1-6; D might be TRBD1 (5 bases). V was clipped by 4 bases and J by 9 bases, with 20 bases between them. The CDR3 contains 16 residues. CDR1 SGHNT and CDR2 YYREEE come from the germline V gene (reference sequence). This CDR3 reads CASSGRKDGGGSPLHF. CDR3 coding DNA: TGTGCCAGCAGCGGAAGAAAAGACGGGGGAGGTTCACCCCTCCACTTT. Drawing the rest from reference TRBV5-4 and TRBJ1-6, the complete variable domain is ETGVTQSPTHLIKTRGQQVTLRCSSQSGHNTVSWYQQALGQGPQFIFQYYREEENGRGNFPPRFSGLQFPNYSSELNVNALELDDSALYLCASSGRKDGGGSPLHFGNGTRLTVT.

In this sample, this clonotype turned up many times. CDR3 amino acids: CASSVQGSTDTQYF. The DNA for the CDR3 is TGTGCCAGCAGCGTACAGGGTAGCACAGATACGCAGTATTTT. The V call is TRBV9, the J call TRBJ2-3; possible D gene TRBD1, 5 bases. Trimming shortened V by 1 base and J by 0 bases, and 6 bases separated the two germline ends. CDR3 size: 14 residues. Germline CDR1 is SGDLS and CDR2 is YYNGEE. The full variable domain, with the rest looked up from reference TRBV9 and TRBJ2-3, is DSGVTQTPKHLITATGQRVTLRCSPRSGDLSVYWYQQSLDQGLQFLIQYYNGEERAKGNILERFSAQQFPDLHSELNLSSLELGDSALYFCASSVQGSTDTQYFGPGTRLTVL.

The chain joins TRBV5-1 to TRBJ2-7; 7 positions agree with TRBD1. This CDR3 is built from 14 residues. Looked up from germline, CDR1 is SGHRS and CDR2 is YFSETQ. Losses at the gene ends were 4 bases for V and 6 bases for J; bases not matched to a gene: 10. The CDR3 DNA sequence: TGCGCCAGCAGCCCGACAGGGAGAACCCGCGAGCAGTACTTC. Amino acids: CASSPTGRTREQYF.

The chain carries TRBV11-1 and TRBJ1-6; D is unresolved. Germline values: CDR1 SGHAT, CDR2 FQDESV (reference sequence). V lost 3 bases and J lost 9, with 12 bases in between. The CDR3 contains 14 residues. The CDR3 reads CASSFRRASSPLHF. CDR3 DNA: TGTGCCAGCAGCTTCCGAAGGGCTTCTTCACCCCTCCACTTT.

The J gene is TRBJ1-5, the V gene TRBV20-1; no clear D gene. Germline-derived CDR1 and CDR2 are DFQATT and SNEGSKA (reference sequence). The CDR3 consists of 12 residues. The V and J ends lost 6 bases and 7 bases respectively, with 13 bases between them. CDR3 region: CSARTLAQPQHF. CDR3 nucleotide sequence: TGCAGTGCCAGAACTCTTGCACAGCCCCAGCATTTT.

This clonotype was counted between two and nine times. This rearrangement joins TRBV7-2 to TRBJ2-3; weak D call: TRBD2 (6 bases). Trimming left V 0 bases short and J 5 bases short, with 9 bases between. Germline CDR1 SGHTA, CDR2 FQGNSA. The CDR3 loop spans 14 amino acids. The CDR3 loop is CASSLAGRIDTQYF. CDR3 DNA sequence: TGTGCCAGCAGCTTAGCTGGGAGGATAGATACGCAGTATTTT.

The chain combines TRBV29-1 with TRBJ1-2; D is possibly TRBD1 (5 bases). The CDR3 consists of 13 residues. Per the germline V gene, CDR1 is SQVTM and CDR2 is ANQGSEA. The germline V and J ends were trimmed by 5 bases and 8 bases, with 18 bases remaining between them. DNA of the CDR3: TGCAGCGTTCGTCCCGGGACTGGCGGCGGCTACACCTTC. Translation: CSVRPGTGGGYTF.

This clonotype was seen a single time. CDR3: CAISPDREGEQYF. CDR3 sequence (DNA): TGTGCCATCAGCCCGGACAGGGAGGGTGAGCAGTACTTC. The chain combines TRBV10-3 with TRBJ2-7; tentative D call: TRBD1 (8 bases). The germline gives CDR1 ENHRY, CDR2 SYGVKD. This CDR3 comprises 13 residues. Trimming left V 6 bases short and J 7 bases short, with 16 bases between.

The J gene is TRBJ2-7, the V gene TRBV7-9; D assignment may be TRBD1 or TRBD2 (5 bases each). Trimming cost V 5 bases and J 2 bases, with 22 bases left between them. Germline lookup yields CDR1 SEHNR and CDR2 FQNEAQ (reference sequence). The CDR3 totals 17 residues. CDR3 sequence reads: CASSHAESTRGAYEQYF. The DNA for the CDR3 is TGTGCCAGCAGCCACGCCGAATCGACTCGAGGGGCCTACGAGCAGTACTTC.

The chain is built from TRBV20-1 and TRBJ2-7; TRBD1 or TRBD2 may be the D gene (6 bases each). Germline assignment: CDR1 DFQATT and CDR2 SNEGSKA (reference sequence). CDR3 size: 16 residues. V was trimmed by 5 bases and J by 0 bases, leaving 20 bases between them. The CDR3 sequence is CSARGPGAPYSYEQYF. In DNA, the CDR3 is TGCAGTGCTCGAGGGCCGGGGGCTCCCTACTCCTACGAGCAGTACTTC.

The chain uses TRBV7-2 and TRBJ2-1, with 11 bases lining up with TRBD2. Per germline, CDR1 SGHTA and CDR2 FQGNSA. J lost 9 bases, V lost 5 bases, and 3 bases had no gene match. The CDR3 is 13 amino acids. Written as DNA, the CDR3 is TGTGCCAGCAGCCGCGGACTAGCGGGTGAGCAGTTCTTC. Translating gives CASSRGLAGEQFF.

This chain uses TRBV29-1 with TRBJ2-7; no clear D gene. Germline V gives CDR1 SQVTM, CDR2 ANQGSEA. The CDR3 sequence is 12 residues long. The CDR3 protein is CRVSTSSYEQYF. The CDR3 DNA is TGCAGGGTCAGCACGAGCTCCTACGAGCAGTACTTC.

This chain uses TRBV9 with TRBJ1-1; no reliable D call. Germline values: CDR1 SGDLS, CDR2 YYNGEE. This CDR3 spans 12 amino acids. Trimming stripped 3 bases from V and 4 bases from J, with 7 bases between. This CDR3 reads CASSATFTEAFF. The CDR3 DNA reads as TGTGCCAGCAGCGCGACTTTCACTGAAGCTTTCTTT.